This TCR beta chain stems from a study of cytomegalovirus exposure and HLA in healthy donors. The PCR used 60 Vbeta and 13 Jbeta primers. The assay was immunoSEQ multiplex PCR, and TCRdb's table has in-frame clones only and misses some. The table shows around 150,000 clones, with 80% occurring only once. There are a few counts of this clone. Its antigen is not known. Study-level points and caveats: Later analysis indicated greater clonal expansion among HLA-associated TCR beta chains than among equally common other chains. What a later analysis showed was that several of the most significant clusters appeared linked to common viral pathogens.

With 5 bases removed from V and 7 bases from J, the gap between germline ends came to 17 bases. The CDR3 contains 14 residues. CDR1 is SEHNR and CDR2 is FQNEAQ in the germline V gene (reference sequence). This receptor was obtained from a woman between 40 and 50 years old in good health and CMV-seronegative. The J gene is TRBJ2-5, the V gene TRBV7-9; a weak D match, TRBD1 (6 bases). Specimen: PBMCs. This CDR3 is CASSLRGEKGTQYF. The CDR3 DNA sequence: TGTGCCAGCAGCCTCAGGGGTGAGAAGGGGACCCAGTACTTC.